The rows below give T cell receptor beta chains drawn from one sample of a study of read filtering for tumor transcriptome and immune sequencing. TCRdb processed the reads anew with MiXCR; each CDR3 protein has one entry. The table includes roughly 90,000 distinct CDR3 sequences, around 12% detected once. Sample: a population of CD138-negative cells sorted from bone marrow. The receptors derive from a donor at least 40 years old with multiple myeloma. CDR3s include the opening cysteine and the closing phenylalanine or tryptophan. Fields, in order: J gene, clone size, D gene, V gene, CDR3 DNA, CDR3 protein. A D gene is named only where the DNA matches it firmly. For some rows the clone size is stated as once, few or many, or as a class when expanded; others skip it.

J: TRBJ2-5
size: many
D: TRBD2
V: TRBV29-1
DNA: TGCAGCGTCGGGAGGACCCCGGGTGGAGAGACCCAGTACTTC
CDR3: CSVGRTPGGETQYF

J: TRBJ2-1
size: few
D: .
V: TRBV6-6
DNA: TGTGCCAGCAATCTGGGGATCAGCTCCTACAATGAGCAGTTCTTC
CDR3: CASNLGISSYNEQFF

J: TRBJ2-5
size: many
D: .
V: TRBV18
DNA: TGTGCCAGCTCATCACGGCTATTGGGCGGAGGTCAGGAGACCCAGTACTTC
CDR3: CASSSRLLGGGQETQYF

J: TRBJ2-5
size: .
D: .
V: TRBV6-5
DNA: TGTGCCAGCAGTTACCGCGGGCAGGGTTCAGAGACCCAGTACTTC
CDR3: CASSYRGQGSETQYF

J: TRBJ1-1
size: many
D: .
V: TRBV7-9
DNA: TGTGCCAGCAGCTTAGACAACACTGAAGCTTTCTTT
CDR3: CASSLDNTEAFF

J: TRBJ2-7
size: many
D: TRBD1
V: TRBV20-1
DNA: TGCAGTTCAACCGGGACAGGGGTGGTCTACGAGCAGTACTTC
CDR3: CSSTGTGVVYEQYF

J: TRBJ2-1
size: many
D: TRBD2
V: TRBV11-2
DNA: TGTGCCAGCTGTCATAGGACTAGCGGTTACAATGAGCAGTTCTTC
CDR3: CASCHRTSGYNEQFF

J: TRBJ2-1
size: .
D: .
V: TRBV21-1
DNA: TGTGCCAGCAGCAGGGGGACTAGCAGGAGAGGGGGCCGCAGCGAGCAGTTCTTC
CDR3: CASSRGTSRRGGRSEQFF

J: TRBJ1-5
size: many
D: .
V: TRBV19
DNA: TGTGCCAGCCGTCCCAGAGCAGGGGAGGTTTATCAGCCCCAGCATTTT
CDR3: CASRPRAGEVYQPQHF

J: TRBJ2-2
size: many
D: TRBD1
V: TRBV6-2/TRBV6-3
DNA: TGTGCCAGCAAGGGACAGGGTGACACCGGGGAGCTGTTTTTT
CDR3: CASKGQGDTGELFF

J: TRBJ2-1
size: many
D: .
V: TRBV3-1
DNA: TGTGCCAGCAGCCCCGAGTCTGGGAATGAGCAGTTCTTC
CDR3: CASSPESGNEQFF

J: TRBJ2-3
size: many
D: TRBD1
V: TRBV14
DNA: TGTGCCAGCAGCCAATCTCGAGGGACAGGATTTCAGTATTTT
CDR3: CASSQSRGTGFQYF

J: TRBJ1-4
size: .
D: .
V: TRBV5-1
DNA: TGCGCCAGCAGCTTGGCCGAACCTCTCTTGGGGAAACTGTTTTTT
CDR3: CASSLAEPLLGKLFF

J: TRBJ2-7
size: many
D: .
V: TRBV28
DNA: TGTGCCAGCAGTTTAAACTCAGGTAGAGACTTC
CDR3: CASSLNSGRDF

J: TRBJ1-1
size: many
D: .
V: TRBV6-2/TRBV6-3
DNA: TGTGCCAGCAGTGACTCCCGGGTTGTGAACACTGAAGCTTTCTTT
CDR3: CASSDSRVVNTEAFF

J: TRBJ1-3
size: few
D: .
V: TRBV6-6
DNA: TGTGCCAGCATGACAGGAGCTGGAAACACCATATATTTT
CDR3: CASMTGAGNTIYF

J: TRBJ2-1
size: many
D: TRBD2
V: TRBV5-1
DNA: TGCGCCAGCAGCTTGGCCAGCGGGAGTACCGCCTACAATGAGCAGTTCTTC
CDR3: CASSLASGSTAYNEQFF

J: TRBJ2-5
size: few
D: TRBD2
V: TRBV5-1
DNA: TGCGCCAGCAGCTCCGGGACTAGCGGCGGAGAGACCCAGTACTTC
CDR3: CASSSGTSGGETQYF

J: TRBJ2-2
size: many
D: TRBD1
V: TRBV20-1
DNA: TGCAGTGCTAGAGATCCGACCGGGACAGCCACCGGGGAGCTGTTTTTT
CDR3: CSARDPTGTATGELFF

J: TRBJ2-7
size: many
D: TRBD2
V: TRBV14
DNA: TGTGCCAGCAGCCAAGAATCCGTGACTAGCGGGAAAAGCTCCTACGAGCAGTACTTC
CDR3: CASSQESVTSGKSSYEQYF

J: TRBJ2-3
size: many
D: TRBD2
V: TRBV5-1
DNA: TGCGCCAGCAGCTTGGCCGGGGGGGTTTTGACAGATACGCAGTATTTT
CDR3: CASSLAGGVLTDTQYF

J: TRBJ2-6
size: many
D: .
V: TRBV5-1
DNA: TGCGCCAGCAGCTTGGGCAGGGCCCCCAACGTCCTGACTTTC
CDR3: CASSLGRAPNVLTF

J: TRBJ2-7
size: many
D: TRBD1
V: TRBV7-2
DNA: TGTGCCAGCAGCTTCAGGGGGAGTCGATGGGAGCAGTACTTC
CDR3: CASSFRGSRWEQYF

J: TRBJ1-1
size: many
D: .
V: TRBV30
DNA: TGTGCCTGGAGTCCACTTTGGTCCAACACTGAAGCTTTCTTT
CDR3: CAWSPLWSNTEAFF

J: TRBJ2-7
size: many
D: TRBD2
V: TRBV20-1
DNA: TGCAGTGCTAGAGTAGCGGGAAAACTCTCCTACGAGCAGTACTTC
CDR3: CSARVAGKLSYEQYF

J: TRBJ2-7
size: .
D: .
V: TRBV19
DNA: TGTGCCAGTAGTATAGCCCGGGACACCACCTACGAGCAGTACTTC
CDR3: CASSIARDTTYEQYF

J: TRBJ1-6
size: many
D: .
V: TRBV7-8
DNA: TGTGCCAGCAGCTTTGATCAGGGTTTTTCACCCCTCCACTTT
CDR3: CASSFDQGFSPLHF

J: TRBJ2-5
size: .
D: TRBD1
V: TRBV2
DNA: TGTGCCAGCATGCAGGGGGAAGAGACCCAGTACTTC
CDR3: CASMQGEETQYF